This TCR beta chain came from a study of OX40 agonist ivuxolimab in advanced cancers. Overall study findings and caveats: The mean number of expanded clones was higher in CD8+ T cells than in CD4+. Clonal expansion was seen in CD4+ and CD8+ blood T cells by week 6 at 0.1 to 3.0 mg/kg.

Libraries were prepared by immunoSEQ multiplex PCR; TCRdb keeps only in-frame clonotypes and omits some of them. The table has roughly 33,000 clones, 84% seen once. With respect to this clone: Its specificity is not known.

Trimming cost V 3 bases and J 0 bases, with 8 bases left between them. The CDR3 is made up of 14 amino acids. Germline CDR1 is SGDLS and CDR2 is YYNGEE. The chain combines TRBV9 with TRBJ2-3; D perhaps matches TRBD1 (5 bases). This clonotype originated in an adult with an advanced solid tumor such as melanoma, head and neck, liver or kidney cancer. Specimen: CD4+ or CD8+ T cells sorted from blood, collected in a trial of the OX40 agonist ivuxolimab. The CDR3 nucleotides are TGTGCCAGCAGCGCAGGGCCTAGCACAGATACGCAGTATTTT. Its translation is CASSAGPSTDTQYF.